These 32 T cell receptor beta chains were sequenced from one sample in a study of T-cell reconstitution after alpha-beta-depleted transplantation in children. For TCRbeta, the library was prepared with unique molecular identifiers. Each CDR3 protein gets one entry after TCRdb re-called the PCR reads with MiXCR. Seen here are around 960,000 distinct CDR3 sequences, roughly 29% observed once, and the top ten hold over 25%. Here the sequenced sample was PBMCs, mostly from graft donor cells, taken 360 days after TCRalphabeta/CD19-depleted stem cell transplant. The receptor set was obtained from a boy younger than two who had a stem cell transplant for SCID, so the T cells may come from the graft donor.

CDR3 DNA: TGTGCCATCAGTGAGTCTAACAGCCCACAAGAGACCCAGTACTTC. Translating it yields CAISESNSPQETQYF. The chain employs TRBV10-3 and TRBJ2-5; D call uncertain. This CDR3 region has 15 residues. Trimming pared 0 bases from V and 2 bases from J, leaving 10 bases between. Germline V gene lookup returns CDR1 ENHRY and CDR2 SYGVKD.

This clonotype came up a few times. The chain uses TRBV3-1 and TRBJ1-2; perhaps TRBD1 as D (6 bases). V was trimmed by 0 bases and J by 8 bases, leaving 13 bases between them. This CDR3 has 14 amino acids. CDR1 and CDR2 (germline): LGHDT, YNNKEL (reference sequence). The CDR3 region has the DNA TGTGCCAGCAGCCAAGAAATGCAGGGGTACGGCTACACCTTC. Its protein product is CASSQEMQGYGYTF.

The chain combines TRBV18 with TRBJ2-7, with 14 positions matching TRBD2. The V and J ends lost 2 bases and 4 bases, in that order; junction bases with no gene match: 4. The CDR3 totals 16 residues. Germline V gene data show CDR1 as KGHSH and CDR2 as LQKENI. This chain's CDR3 is CASSPIGTSGGYEQYF. The CDR3 coding sequence is TGTGCCAGCTCACCAATCGGGACTAGCGGGGGATACGAGCAGTACTTC.

The rearrangement joins TRBV5-6 to TRBJ2-1; D remains ambiguous. The ends were cut back, 3 bases at V and 4 bases at J, with 20 bases in the middle. CDR1 and CDR2 from the germline V gene are SGHDT and YYEEEE. The CDR3 is made up of 17 amino acids. The CDR3 loop reads CASSWARPRSPYNEQFF. Here the CDR3 DNA reads TGTGCCAGCAGCTGGGCTCGACCGAGGTCCCCTTACAATGAGCAGTTCTTC.

The chain joins TRBV29-1 to TRBJ1-2; D may be TRBD1 (6 bases). CDR1 and CDR2 from the germline V gene are SQVTM and ANQGSEA. This CDR3 region has 15 residues. The V end was cut by 7 bases, the J end by 5 bases, with 23 bases between. In nucleotides, the CDR3 is TGCAGCGCCCTCCTTCGGCCAGGGGCCGGGTATGGCTACACCTTC. Translated: CSALLRPGAGYGYTF.

This clonotype was counted only a few times. The chain links TRBV12-3 or TRBV12-4 to TRBJ1-1, with D tentatively TRBD1 (6 bases). The V end was cut by 3 bases, the J end by 5 bases, with 13 bases between. This CDR3 has 14 residues. CDR3 bases: TGTGCCAGCAGTTTTAGGGGGGGTACGACTGAAGCTTTCTTT. This sequence encodes CASSFRGGTTEAFF.

This clonotype was picked up many times. CDR3 residues: CSYNAAGHEQFF. Written as DNA, the CDR3 is TGCAGTTACAACGCCGCGGGGCATGAGCAGTTCTTC. The rearrangement links TRBV20-1 to TRBJ2-1; TRBD2 is a possible D gene (6 bases). This CDR3 is 12 amino acids long. Germline CDR1 and CDR2: DFQATT and SNEGSKA (reference sequence). V was cut by 8 bases and J by 8 bases, with 16 bases left in between.

This clonotype was seen only a few times. The J gene is TRBJ1-5, the V gene TRBV12-3 or TRBV12-4; D remains unclear. CDR3 length: 14 amino acids. The V end was cut by 5 bases, the J end by 7 bases, with 15 bases between. Here the CDR3 DNA reads TGTGCCAGCAGTCTATCGGTCGGCGGGCAGCCCCAGCATTTT. It is translated as CASSLSVGGQPQHF.

The chain is built from TRBV12-3 or TRBV12-4 and TRBJ2-2; no clear D. This CDR3 comprises 17 residues. Between the trimmed V and J ends, which lost 3 bases and 7 bases, there was a span of 21 bases. This CDR3 reads CASSFSTRGPKVGELFF. Here the CDR3 DNA reads TGTGCCAGCAGTTTCTCCACGCGAGGCCCCAAGGTCGGGGAGCTGTTTTTT.

The chain carries TRBV20-1 and TRBJ1-5; tentatively, D is TRBD1 (6 bases). Germline CDR1 and CDR2: DFQATT and SNEGSKA (reference sequence). V gave up 3 bases and J gave up 4 bases, with 13 bases separating them. This CDR3 has 14 residues. CDR3 in amino acids: CSASTGNRNQPQHF. The CDR3 DNA reads as TGCAGTGCTAGTACAGGGAATCGAAATCAGCCCCAGCATTTT.

This clonotype was seen more than once but under ten times. The V and J genes are TRBV20-1 and TRBJ2-4; 11 bases match TRBD1. Per germline, CDR1 DFQATT and CDR2 SNEGSKA (reference sequence). There are 13 residues in the CDR3. V was clipped by 6 bases and J by 6 bases; unmatched bases: 4. The CDR3, as DNA: TGCAGTGCACAGGACAGGGGGCTAAACATTCAGTACTTC. Encoded protein: CSAQDRGLNIQYF.

This clonotype was observed many times. This sequence joins TRBV28 and TRBJ2-3; possibly TRBD1 or TRBD2 for D (6 bases each). V lost 3 bases and J 5 bases, leaving 12 bases between the germline ends. Germline CDR1 is MDHEN and CDR2 is SYDVKM. This CDR3 is 14 amino acids long. The CDR3 DNA sequence: TGTGCCAGCAGTTTCGGAGGGGGAGGAGATACGCAGTATTTT. Protein product: CASSFGGGGDTQYF.

This chain links TRBV5-5 with TRBJ2-1; 9 bases agree with TRBD1. The germline gives CDR1 SGHKS, CDR2 YYEKEE (reference sequence). The CDR3 contains 16 residues. J lost 8 bases, V lost 0 bases, and 9 bases had no gene match. CDR3 region: CASSLVQGTGSDEQFF. The CDR3 DNA reads TGTGCCAGCAGCTTGGTTCAAGGGACAGGGAGCGATGAGCAGTTCTTC.

The gene calls are TRBV19 and TRBJ1-5; 9 bases match TRBD1. The V segment lost 7 bases and the J segment 7 bases; nucleotides outside the gene matches: 11. The CDR3 totals 15 residues. Germline loops: CDR1 LNHDA, CDR2 SQIVND (reference sequence). The CDR3 spells CASTADRGVGQPQHF. CDR3 DNA sequence: TGTGCCAGTACCGCGGACAGGGGAGTAGGGCAGCCCCAGCATTTT.

The genes are TRBV9 and TRBJ2-1; D is uncertain. CDR3 length: 14 amino acids. Between the trimmed V and J ends, which lost 0 bases and 8 bases, there was a span of 12 bases. The V gene's germline CDR1 is SGDLS and CDR2 YYNGEE. CDR3 amino acids: CASSVGRSTDEQFF. DNA for the CDR3: TGTGCCAGCAGCGTAGGGCGGTCTACCGATGAGCAGTTCTTC.

The genes are TRBV4-2 and TRBJ2-1, with D possibly TRBD2 on 5 matching bases. Germline V gene sequence: CDR1 LGHNA, CDR2 YNFKEQ. V was shortened by 0 bases and J by 8 bases, with 14 bases between the two germline ends. This CDR3 is 15 amino acids long. The CDR3 region is CASSQEWQRGYEQFF. In nucleotides, the CDR3 is TGTGCCAGCAGCCAAGAGTGGCAACGGGGTTATGAGCAGTTCTTC.

CDR3 DNA sequence: TGTGCCAGCAGTTTAACAGGCAGGGTAGTTGAAGCTTTCTTT. It yields the protein CASSLTGRVVEAFF. The rearrangement joins TRBV27 to TRBJ1-1, with a tentative D call TRBD1 (5 bases). In germline, CDR1 is MNHEY, CDR2 SMNVEV (reference sequence). The CDR3 contains 14 residues. V was cut by 2 bases and J by 7 bases, with 14 bases left in between.

The gene calls are TRBV4-3 and TRBJ2-5; the D gene is possibly TRBD2 (5 bases). Germline CDR1 and CDR2: LGHNA and YSLEER. Between the trimmed V and J ends, which lost 0 bases and 7 bases, there was a span of 12 bases. The CDR3 sequence is 14 residues long. The CDR3 spells CASSQERGSGTQYF. DNA for the CDR3: TGCGCCAGCAGCCAAGAGAGAGGGTCTGGGACCCAGTACTTC.

In its sample, this clonotype was seen a few times. The V gene is TRBV4-2, the J gene TRBJ2-7; tentative D call: TRBD2 (5 bases). CDR3 length: 15 residues. With 0 bases removed from V and 2 bases from J, the gap between germline ends came to 11 bases. Germline V gene sequence: CDR1 LGHNA, CDR2 YNFKEQ. The DNA for the CDR3 is TGTGCCAGCAGCCAAGATACGGAGGCCCCCTACGAGCAGTACTTC. Its translation is CASSQDTEAPYEQYF.

CDR3 amino acids: CASSLSGWDGAYGYTF. The DNA of the CDR3 is TGTGCCAGCAGCCTTTCAGGGTGGGACGGGGCTTATGGCTACACCTTC. The chain combines TRBV3-1 with TRBJ1-2; D is perhaps TRBD1 (5 bases). V was trimmed by 4 bases and J by 5 bases, leaving 20 bases between them. The CDR3 runs to 16 residues. Looked up from germline, CDR1 is LGHDT and CDR2 is YNNKEL (reference sequence). The full variable domain, in which reference TRBV3-1 and TRBJ1-2 provide the parts outside the CDR3, is DTAVSQTPKYLVTQMGNDKSIKCEQNLGHDTMYWYKQDSKKFLKIMFSYNNKELIINETVPNRFSPKSPDKAHLNLHINSLELGDSAVYFCASSLSGWDGAYGYTFGSGTRLTVV.

This clonotype has just a few counts. The chain couples TRBV5-1 to TRBJ1-3, with D perhaps matching TRBD1 (5 bases). Trimming cost V 4 bases and J 2 bases, with 16 bases left between them. This CDR3 is 16 amino acids long. Germline V gives CDR1 SGHRS, CDR2 YFSETQ. Written as DNA, the CDR3 is TGCGCCAGCAGCCTACAGGACCTATGGGCTGGAAACACCATATATTTT. It translates to CASSLQDLWAGNTIYF. The variable domain in full, with the rest retrieved from reference TRBV5-1 and TRBJ1-3, is KAGVTQTPRYLIKTRGQQVTLSCSPISGHRSVSWYQQTPGQGLQFLFEYFSETQRNKGNFPGRFSGRQFSNSRSEMNVSTLELGDSALYLCASSLQDLWAGNTIYFGEGSWLTVV.

This clonotype has a single count. The CDR3 is CASSQLDTGVGNKLFF. The CDR3, as DNA: TGTGCCAGCTCACAACTTGATACAGGGGTTGGTAACAAACTGTTTTTT. This chain uses TRBV18 with TRBJ1-4, with 7 bases that match TRBD1. Trimming took 4 bases from V and 11 from J; bases not matched to a gene: 16. This CDR3 comprises 16 residues. Germline V gives CDR1 KGHSH, CDR2 LQKENI.

This chain connects TRBV12-3 or TRBV12-4 to TRBJ1-2, with 8 bases identical to TRBD1. The CDR3 consists of 15 residues. V trimming: 4 bases; J trimming: 4 bases; junction bases outside the gene matches: 8. CDR3 amino acids: CASSSTGQGVYGYTF. In nucleotides, the CDR3 is TGTGCCAGCAGTTCCACCGGACAGGGTGTCTATGGCTACACCTTC.

The V gene is TRBV7-2, the J gene TRBJ2-7; D remains ambiguous. V shed 3 bases and J shed 7 bases, with 16 bases lying between them. The CDR3 runs to 14 residues. Germline CDR1 reads SGHTA; CDR2 reads FQGNSA. CDR3 protein: CASSLLLLVEEQYF. As DNA, the CDR3 is TGTGCCAGCAGCTTGCTCCTATTAGTGGAGGAGCAGTACTTC.

The chain carries TRBV7-3 and TRBJ2-1, with D tentatively TRBD2 (5 bases). Germline loops: CDR1 SGHTA, CDR2 FQGTGA. The CDR3 sequence is 15 residues long. V was shortened by 3 bases and J by 2 bases, with 11 bases between the two germline ends. The CDR3 sequence is CASSFGVTPYNEQFF. The CDR3 nucleotides read TGTGCCAGCAGCTTCGGGGTAACTCCCTACAATGAGCAGTTCTTC.

The chain links TRBV5-1 to TRBJ2-7; D is possibly TRBD2 (5 bases). Germline V lookup: CDR1 SGHRS, CDR2 YFSETQ. The CDR3 contains 19 residues. Trimming removed 1 base from V and 0 bases from J, with 23 bases in between. The CDR3 coding sequence is TGCGCCAGCAGCTTGAGTTGGAGAACTATCAGCGGCCCCTCCTACGAGCAGTACTTC. Protein: CASSLSWRTISGPSYEQYF.

In this sample, this clonotype turned up many times. This chain joins TRBV29-1 and TRBJ2-1; the match to TRBD2 covers 11 bases. The CDR3 runs 15 residues. CDR1 and CDR2 (germline): SQVTM, ANQGSEA. The junction had 2 bases not matched to a gene; V was cut back by 3 bases and J by 1 base. In DNA form, the CDR3 reads TGCAGCGTTGACGCTAGCGGGGGGTCCTACAATGAGCAGTTCTTC. Its translation is CSVDASGGSYNEQFF.

This chain uses TRBV12-3 or TRBV12-4 with TRBJ2-7; D remains unclear. The CDR3 runs to 14 residues. V gave up 0 bases and J gave up 3 bases, with 9 bases separating them. CDR3 sequence: CASSLAQQIYEQYF. CDR3 bases: TGTGCCAGCAGTTTAGCGCAACAGATCTACGAGCAGTACTTC.

The rearrangement uses TRBV29-1 and TRBJ1-2; TRBD1 matches 8 bases. The CDR3 has 12 residues. V shed 7 bases and J 3 bases; nucleotides not matched to a gene: 4. Per germline, CDR1 SQVTM and CDR2 ANQGSEA. The CDR3 spells CSAGQGDYGYTF. CDR3 coding DNA: TGCAGCGCAGGACAGGGTGACTATGGCTACACCTTC.

The CDR3 coding sequence is TGTGCCAGCAGTAGCCGGGGACAACCCCTACCTGGCTCTGGAAACACCATATATTTT. Translated, it gives CASSSRGQPLPGSGNTIYF. This chain connects TRBV12-3 or TRBV12-4 to TRBJ1-3, with D tentatively TRBD1 (6 bases). The ends were cut back, 5 bases at V and 0 bases at J, with 23 bases in the middle. The CDR3 is made up of 19 amino acids.

As DNA, the CDR3 is TGTGCCAGCAGCGTTGGACAGGTATACAATGAGCAGTTCTTC. Protein product: CASSVGQVYNEQFF. J is TRBJ2-1 and V is TRBV9; TRBD1 matches at 7 bases. CDR1 and CDR2 from the germline V gene are SGDLS and YYNGEE. The CDR3 consists of 14 residues. Trimming removed 2 bases from V and 4 bases from J; junction bases left unmatched: 3.

This clonotype came up many times. The rearrangement uses TRBV15 and TRBJ2-7, with a possible D match to TRBD1 (5 bases). Trimming removed 3 bases at V and 7 bases at J, with 10 bases between. The CDR3 has 12 amino acids. Germline values: CDR1 LNHNV, CDR2 YYDKDF (reference sequence). The CDR3 region is CATSSAYREQYF. In nucleotides, the CDR3 is TGTGCCACCAGCAGTGCTTACAGGGAGCAGTACTTC.